These 13 T cell receptor beta chains originate from one sample sequenced in a study of identical twins. TCRdb itself ran the 5' RACE reads through MiXCR, one entry per CDR3 protein. The top ten hold roughly 1.6% of the sample, which has approximately 690,000 distinct CDR3 sequences, approximately 6% seen once. The sequenced sample was naive T cells sorted from blood. The receptors stem from a young man in good health.

The sample holds many counts of this clonotype. V usage is TRBV20-1 and J usage is TRBJ2-7; TRBD1 agrees at 7 bases. This CDR3 contains 12 residues. V lost 6 bases, J lost 5 bases, and 7 bases stayed unmatched. Germline CDR1 DFQATT, CDR2 SNEGSKA (reference sequence). The CDR3 here is CSARQGRNEQYF. The DNA for the CDR3 is TGCAGTGCACGACAGGGAAGGAACGAGCAGTACTTC.

The V and J genes are TRBV25-1 and TRBJ2-3; 12 nucleotides align to TRBD2. Unmatched junction bases numbered 12, after V lost 3 bases and J lost 5 bases. The CDR3 sequence is 18 residues long. From germline, CDR1 is MGHDK and CDR2 SYGVNS. The CDR3 protein is CASSDPLAGGPGVDTQYF. The CDR3 coding sequence is TGTGCCAGCAGTGATCCACTAGCGGGAGGCCCAGGGGTAGATACGCAGTATTTT.

This clonotype was picked up a small number of times. The DNA for the CDR3 is TGTGCCAGCACTGCAACGAACACCGGGGAGCTGTTTTTT. This encodes CASTATNTGELFF. The chain joins TRBV6-1 to TRBJ2-2; D not resolved. The germline gives CDR1 MNHNS, CDR2 SASEGT. This CDR3 has 13 amino acids. Trimming took off 7 bases at V and 0 bases at J, with 6 bases between the two ends.

The chain's CDR3 is CATSDFTGELFF. The CDR3 nucleotides are TGTGCCACCAGTGATTTCACCGGGGAGCTGTTTTTT. J is TRBJ2-2 and V is TRBV24-1; D gene uncertain. V shed 1 base and J shed 4 bases, with 0 bases lying between them. The CDR3 runs 12 residues. From germline, CDR1 is KGHDR and CDR2 SFDVKD.

This clonotype was observed a few times. This sequence joins TRBV7-9 and TRBJ2-5, with 8 bases lining up with TRBD2. Germline V gene sequence: CDR1 SEHNR, CDR2 FQNEAQ (reference sequence). Germline trimming cut 5 bases from V and 1 base from J; bases unmatched to any gene: 9. The CDR3 contains 16 residues. The DNA for the CDR3 is TGTGCCAGCAGCCAGGGCGGCGGGGGGACCCAAGAGACCCAGTACTTC. Protein product: CASSQGGGGTQETQYF.

This clonotype has at least ten counts. This chain uses TRBV29-1 with TRBJ2-1, with TRBD2 matching over 11 bases. The V and J ends lost 4 bases and 6 bases, in that order; junction bases with no gene match: 5. The V gene's germline CDR1 is SQVTM and CDR2 ANQGSEA. This CDR3 spans 14 amino acids. The CDR3 is CSVVSGRAPNEQFF. The CDR3 region has the DNA TGCAGCGTTGTTAGCGGGAGGGCCCCCAATGAGCAGTTCTTC.

In its sample, this clonotype was seen many times. The CDR3 sequence: CSVERRLMNTEAFF. The CDR3 nucleotides are TGCAGCGTTGAACGCAGACTCATGAACACTGAAGCTTTCTTT. The rearrangement links TRBV29-1 to TRBJ1-1; D gene ambiguous. Germline lookup yields CDR1 SQVTM and CDR2 ANQGSEA. The CDR3 sequence is 14 residues long. Deletions cut 2 bases from V and 0 bases from J, with 10 bases between.

Details on this clonotype: A much larger clone differs from this one at a single base, so this may be a read error. This is likely a read error, given that the CDR3 carries no conserved phenylalanine or tryptophan at its end. V is TRBV9 and J is TRBJ2-1; tentatively, D is TRBD2 (6 bases). Trimming cost V 0 bases and J 0 bases, with 13 bases left between them. CDR3 length: 17 amino acids. From germline, CDR1 is SGDLS and CDR2 YYNGEE. In nucleotides, the CDR3 is TGTGCCAGCAGCGTAGCGGGAGACGACCGCTCCTACAATGAGCAGTTCTCC. It yields the protein CASSVAGDDRSYNEQFS.

Note on this clonotype: This may be a read error, as it is one base from a much larger clone. Here the CDR3 omits its conserved ending phenylalanine or tryptophan, so a read error is the likely source. The chain is built from TRBV15 and TRBJ1-2; D is undetermined. The ends were cut back, 0 bases at V and 6 bases at J, with 8 bases in the middle. The CDR3 spans 13 residues. CDR1 and CDR2 from the germline V gene are LNHNV and YYDKDF (reference sequence). The CDR3 spells CATSRDTEDGYTS. The CDR3 DNA is TGTGCCACCAGCAGAGACACGGAGGATGGCTACACCTCC.

In its sample, this clonotype was seen a few times. The chain recombines TRBV4-1 with TRBJ2-1, with TRBD2 identical over 7 bases. V trimming: 3 bases; J trimming: 4 bases; junction bases outside the gene matches: 3. Germline loops: CDR1 MGHRA, CDR2 YSYEKL. This CDR3 is built from 14 residues. The CDR3 DNA follows: TGCGCCAGCAGCCACTTGGGGGGGTACAATGAGCAGTTCTTC. This encodes CASSHLGGYNEQFF.

There are many counts of this clonotype. The chain uses TRBV24-1 and TRBJ2-3, with a tentative D call TRBD1 (5 bases). This CDR3 spans 16 amino acids. V lost 0 bases, J lost 1 base, and 10 bases lay in between. CDR1 KGHDR and CDR2 SFDVKD come from the germline V gene. The CDR3 spells CATSDLKGYGTDTQYF. The CDR3 bases are TGTGCCACCAGTGATTTGAAGGGGTACGGCACAGATACGCAGTATTTT.

This clonotype was seen a handful of times. The chain uses TRBV9 and TRBJ2-1, with 8 bases that match TRBD2. Germline CDR1 and CDR2: SGDLS and YYNGEE. With 6 bases clipped from V and 6 bases from J, the junction kept 8 bases outside the gene matches. The CDR3 has 14 residues. Here the CDR3 DNA reads TGTGCCAGCAAACGGGAGGGCCAAGGCAATGAGCAGTTCTTC. This codes for CASKREGQGNEQFF.

A few counts support this clonotype. This sequence joins TRBV7-9 and TRBJ2-7, with 9 bases identical to TRBD2. Germline CDR1 reads SEHNR; CDR2 reads FQNEAQ (reference sequence). The CDR3 sequence is 16 residues long. V was pared by 5 bases and J by 1 base, with 9 bases of the junction left unmatched. The CDR3 reads CASSPPLAGDSYEQYV. As DNA, the CDR3 is TGTGCCAGCAGCCCTCCTTTAGCGGGAGATTCCTACGAGCAGTACGTC.